The table lists the clone carrying this T cell receptor (beta chain) with a count of one. The V gene end was trimmed by 5 bases and the J gene end by 7 bases; junction bases not matched to a gene: 10. Germline V lookup: CDR1 SGHVS, CDR2 FNYEAQ. The CDR3 has 17 residues. This entry belongs to a study of blood T cell repertoires in COVID-19. Study in general: PBMCs, B-cell-depleted T cells, or T cells provided the cDNA or gDNA that made up the material.

Seattle's enrolled individuals joined amid active infection and were then monitored longitudinally. In the original workflow: Counts of nucleated cells, estimated from reference gene primer amplification, were obtained. The protocol was immunoSEQ multiplex PCR, while the TCRdb copy is restricted to in-frame clones and leaves out a portion. The D gene and trimming were derived from the DNA, and the V and J assignments and clone size from that table. This sample has around 82,000 clones; 65% to 90% occur once, and the top ten carry roughly 8.9%. The sequence derives from a man aged 45-65 years with COVID-19, enrolled during active disease. The chain uses TRBV7-6 and TRBJ2-1; 14 bases are shared with TRBD2. Sequenced sample: peripheral blood. CDR3 nucleotide sequence: TGTGCCAGCAGCGAGCGGACTAGCGGGGGGTACGGGAATGAGCAGTTCTTC. Translated: CASSERTSGGYGNEQFF. Full variable domain (missing parts from reference TRBV7-6 and TRBJ2-1): GAGVSQSPRYKVTKRGQDVALRCDPISGHVSLYWYRQALGQGPEFLTYFNYEAQQDKSGLPNDRFSAERPEGSISTLTIQRTEQRDSAMYRCASSERTSGGYGNEQFFGPGTRLTVL.